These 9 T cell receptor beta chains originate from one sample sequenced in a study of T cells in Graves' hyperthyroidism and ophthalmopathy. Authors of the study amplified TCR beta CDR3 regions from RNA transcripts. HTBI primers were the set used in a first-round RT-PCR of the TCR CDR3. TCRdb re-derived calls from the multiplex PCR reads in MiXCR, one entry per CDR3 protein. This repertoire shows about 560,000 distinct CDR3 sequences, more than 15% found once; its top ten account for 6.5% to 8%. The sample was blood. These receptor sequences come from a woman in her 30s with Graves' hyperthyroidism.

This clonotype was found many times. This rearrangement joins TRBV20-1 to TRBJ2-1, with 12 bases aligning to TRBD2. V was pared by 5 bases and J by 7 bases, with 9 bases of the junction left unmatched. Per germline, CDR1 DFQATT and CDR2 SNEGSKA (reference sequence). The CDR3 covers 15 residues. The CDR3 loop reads CSALSGTSGYNEQFF. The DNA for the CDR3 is TGCAGTGCTCTCTCCGGGACTAGCGGGTATAATGAGCAGTTCTTC.

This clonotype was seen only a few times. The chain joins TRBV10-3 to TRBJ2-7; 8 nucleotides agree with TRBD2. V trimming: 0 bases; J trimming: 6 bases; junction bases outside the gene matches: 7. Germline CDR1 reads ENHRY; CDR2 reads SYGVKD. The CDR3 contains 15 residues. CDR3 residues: CAISESEGLASEQYF. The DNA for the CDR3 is TGTGCCATCAGTGAGTCTGAAGGACTAGCCTCCGAGCAGTACTTC.

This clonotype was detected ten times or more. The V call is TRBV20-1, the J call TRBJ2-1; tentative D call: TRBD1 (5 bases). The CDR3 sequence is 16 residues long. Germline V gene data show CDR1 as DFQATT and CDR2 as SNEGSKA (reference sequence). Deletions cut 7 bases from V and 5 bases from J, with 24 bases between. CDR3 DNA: TGCAGTGTTACCAGGCGTCGTAGAGTACAGGACAATGAGCAGTTCTTC. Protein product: CSVTRRRRVQDNEQFF.

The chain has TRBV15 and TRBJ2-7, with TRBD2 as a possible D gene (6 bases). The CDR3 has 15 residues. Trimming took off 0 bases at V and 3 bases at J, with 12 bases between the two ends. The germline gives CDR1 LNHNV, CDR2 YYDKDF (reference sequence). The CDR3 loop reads CATSREGGKGYEQYF. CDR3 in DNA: TGTGCCACCAGCAGAGAAGGCGGGAAAGGCTACGAGCAGTACTTC.

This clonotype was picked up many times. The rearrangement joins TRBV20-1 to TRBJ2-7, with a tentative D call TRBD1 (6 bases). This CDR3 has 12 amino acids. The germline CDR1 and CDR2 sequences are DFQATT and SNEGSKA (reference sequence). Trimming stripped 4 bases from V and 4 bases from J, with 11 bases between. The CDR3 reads CSATGQPYEQYF. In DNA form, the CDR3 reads TGCAGTGCTACAGGACAGCCTTACGAGCAGTACTTC.

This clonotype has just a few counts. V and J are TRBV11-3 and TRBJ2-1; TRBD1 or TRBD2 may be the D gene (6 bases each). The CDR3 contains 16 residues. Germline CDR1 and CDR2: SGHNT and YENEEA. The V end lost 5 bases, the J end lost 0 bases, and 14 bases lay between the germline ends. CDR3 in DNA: TGTGCCAGCAGCGCGGGACATCCGAGCTCCTACAATGAGCAGTTCTTC. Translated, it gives CASSAGHPSSYNEQFF.

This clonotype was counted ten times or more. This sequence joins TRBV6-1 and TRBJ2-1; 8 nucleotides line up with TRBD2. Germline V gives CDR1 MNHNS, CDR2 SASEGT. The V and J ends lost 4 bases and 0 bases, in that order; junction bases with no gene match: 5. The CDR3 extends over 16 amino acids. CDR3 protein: CASSGGRTSSYNEQFF. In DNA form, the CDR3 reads TGTGCCAGCAGTGGCGGGAGGACGAGCTCCTACAATGAGCAGTTCTTC.

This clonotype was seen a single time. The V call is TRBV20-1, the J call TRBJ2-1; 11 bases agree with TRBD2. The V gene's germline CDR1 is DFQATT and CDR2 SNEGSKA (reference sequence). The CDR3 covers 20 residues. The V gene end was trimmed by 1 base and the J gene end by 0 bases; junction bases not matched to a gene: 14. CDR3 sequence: CSARAPGLADVSSSYNEQFF. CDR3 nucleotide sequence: TGCAGTGCTAGAGCCCCGGGACTAGCGGACGTCTCAAGCTCCTACAATGAGCAGTTCTTC.

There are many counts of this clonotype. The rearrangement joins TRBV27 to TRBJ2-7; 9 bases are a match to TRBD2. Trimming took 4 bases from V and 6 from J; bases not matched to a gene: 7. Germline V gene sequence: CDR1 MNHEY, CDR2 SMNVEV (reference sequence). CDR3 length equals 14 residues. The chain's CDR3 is CASSSVAGASEQYF. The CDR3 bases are TGTGCCAGCAGTTCTGTAGCGGGAGCATCCGAGCAGTACTTC.